This T cell receptor beta chain was recovered during a study of human T cells and chemical hapten exposure. TCRdb itself ran the RACE reads through MiXCR, one entry per CDR3 protein. The sample includes around 380,000 distinct CDR3 sequences, roughly 4.8% seen only once; the top ten take around 2.3%. This clonotype was seen more than once but under ten times. The V and J ends lost 7 bases and 3 bases respectively, with 16 bases between them. Germline assignment: CDR1 MDHEN and CDR2 SYDVKM. CDR3 length: 14 residues. Described time point: patch test 1, 2 weeks after DPC sensitization. Indicated treatment: therapeutic diphenylcyclopropenone sensitization with weekly scalp DPC. Ahead of each patch test application, blood was drawn.

This TCR came from a woman between 45 and 60 years old with alopecia areata. Some clones in this sample may be carry-over from other donors' samples. The chain carries TRBV28 and TRBJ2-7, with D possibly called TRBD1 or TRBD2 (6 bases each). Source: whole blood, taken in connection with sensitization to the hapten diphenylcyclopropenone (DPC). This chain's CDR3 is CASNGGRAGYEQYF. CDR3 sequence (DNA): TGTGCCAGCAATGGGGGGCGGGCGGGCTACGAGCAGTACTTC. Using reference TRBV28 and TRBJ2-7 for the parts outside the CDR3, the full variable domain is DVKVTQSSRYLVKRTGEKVFLECVQDMDHENMFWYRQDPGLGLRLIYFSYDVKMKEKGDIPEGYSVSREKKERFSLILESASTNQTSMYLCASNGGRAGYEQYFGPGTRLTVT.